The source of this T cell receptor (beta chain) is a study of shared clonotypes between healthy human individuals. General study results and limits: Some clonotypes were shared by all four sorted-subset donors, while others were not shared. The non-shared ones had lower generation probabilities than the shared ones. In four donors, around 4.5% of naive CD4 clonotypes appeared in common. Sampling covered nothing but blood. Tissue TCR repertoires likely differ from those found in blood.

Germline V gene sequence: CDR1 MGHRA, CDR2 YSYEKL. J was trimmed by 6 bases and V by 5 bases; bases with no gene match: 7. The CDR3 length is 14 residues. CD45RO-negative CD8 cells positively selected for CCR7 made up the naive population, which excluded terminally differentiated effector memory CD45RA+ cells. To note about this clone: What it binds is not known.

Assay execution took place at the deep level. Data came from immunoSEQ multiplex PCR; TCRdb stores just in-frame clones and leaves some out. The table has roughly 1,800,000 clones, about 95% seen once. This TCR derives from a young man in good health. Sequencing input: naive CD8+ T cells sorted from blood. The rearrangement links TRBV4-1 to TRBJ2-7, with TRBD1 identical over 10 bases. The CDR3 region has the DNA TGCGCCAGCAGCTACGGGACAGGGGTGGGCGAGCAGTACTTC. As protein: CASSYGTGVGEQYF.